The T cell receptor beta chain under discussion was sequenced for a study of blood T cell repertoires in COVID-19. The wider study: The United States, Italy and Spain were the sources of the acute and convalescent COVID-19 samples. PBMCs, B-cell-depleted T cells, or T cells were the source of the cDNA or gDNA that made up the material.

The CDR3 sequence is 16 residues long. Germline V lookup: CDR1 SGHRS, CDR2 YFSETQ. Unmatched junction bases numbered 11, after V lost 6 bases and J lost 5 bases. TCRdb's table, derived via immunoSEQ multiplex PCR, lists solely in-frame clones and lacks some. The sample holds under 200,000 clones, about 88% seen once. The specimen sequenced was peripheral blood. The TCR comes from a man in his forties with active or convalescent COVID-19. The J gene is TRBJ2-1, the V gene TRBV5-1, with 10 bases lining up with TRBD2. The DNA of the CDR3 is TGCGCCAGCACCTATGCTAGCGGGGGAGTCAACAATGAGCAGTTCTTC. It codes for CASTYASGGVNNEQFF.